This is a list of T cell receptor beta chains from one sample in a study of blood T cells in healthy people across ages. Each CDR3 protein is one row after TCRdb ran MiXCR on the 5' RACE reads. The sample holds hundreds of thousands of distinct CDR3 sequences, 29% seen once. The sequencing input was blood. These receptors originate from a woman older than 75 in good health. The CDR3 runs from the conserved cysteine through the conserved F or W. D genes are given only for firm matches. Not all rows give a size; the values are once, few, many and, for expanded clones, a class.

j_call d_call v_call clone_size cdr3_nt cdr3_aa
TRBJ2-5 - TRBV24-1 many TGTGCCACCAGTGATCCGGGCACCCAAACTAGGGAGACCCAGTACTTC CATSDPGTQTRETQYF
TRBJ2-1 - TRBV20-1 many TGCAGTGCTGCGGGCCAGAGGTCCTACAATGAGCAGTTCTTC CSAAGQRSYNEQFF
TRBJ1-2 - TRBV6-2/TRBV6-3 few TGTGCCAGCCTCACGGGGCAGTCTGGCTACACCTTC CASLTGQSGYTF
TRBJ1-6 - TRBV27 - TGTGCCAGCAGTTTCTCCGGGACAAATACTTCACCCCTCCACTTT CASSFSGTNTSPLHF
TRBJ2-7 - TRBV5-1 - TGCGCCAGCAGCCCGGGGGACTCTTACAATGAGCAGTACTTC CASSPGDSYNEQYF
TRBJ1-1 - TRBV6-2/TRBV6-3 - TGTGCCAGCAGTTACGGGGGATTGAGGACTGAAGCTTTCTTT CASSYGGLRTEAFF
TRBJ1-2 TRBD1 TRBV7-9 many TGTGCCAGCAGCAAAAGATCCGGGACAGGGCCTATTAACTATGGCTACACCTTC CASSKRSGTGPINYGYTF
TRBJ1-2 - TRBV20-1 many TGCAGTGCTGCCCATGAACAGGGTAACTATGGCTACACCTTC CSAAHEQGNYGYTF
TRBJ1-5 - TRBV7-2 many TGTGCCAGCAGCTTAGTTTCAGGGGCTAGCAATCAGCCCCAGCATTTT CASSLVSGASNQPQHF
TRBJ2-1 TRBD1 TRBV6-6 many TGTGCCACGGGACAGGGGGGTCGCAATGAGCAGTTCTTC CATGQGGRNEQFF
TRBJ2-6 - TRBV4-3 - TGCGCCAGCAGCCAAGACTTAAGGAGAACTGGGGCCAACGTCCTGACTTTC CASSQDLRRTGANVLTF
TRBJ2-4 - TRBV27 - TGTGCCAGCAGTAGGCTGGACAGAGCCAAAAACATTCAGTACTTC CASSRLDRAKNIQYF
TRBJ2-1 TRBD1 TRBV6-5 many TGTGCCAGCAGCCTCGACAGGGCCGCCTACAATGAGCAGTTCTTC CASSLDRAAYNEQFF
TRBJ2-3 - TRBV7-2 few TGTGCCAGCAGCTTAGCGGGGGCGGGGGTAGATACGCAGTATTTT CASSLAGAGVDTQYF
TRBJ2-7 TRBD2 TRBV7-2 - TGTGCCAGCAGCCCTAGCGGGATGGTCTACGAGCAGTACTTC CASSPSGMVYEQYF
TRBJ2-2 TRBD1 TRBV29-1 - TGCAGCGTAGACAGGGGGCATACCGGGGAGCGGTTTTTT CSVDRGHTGERFF